This T cell receptor beta chain was obtained from a study of CXCR3-negative and CXCR3-positive naive CD8 T cells. Study outcomes and limitations: Comparison of naive CXCR3-negative and CXCR3-positive cells revealed similar TRBV-TRBJ usage, while memory cells differed. More hydrophobic TRB CDR3s occurred in CXCR3-positive than in CXCR3-negative naive cells.

About this clonotype: Its specificity is not known.

UMI-tagged TRB cDNA libraries were built via 5' RACE. TCRdb processed the 5' RACE reads again and assigns one entry to each CDR3 protein, with no DNA. In all, the sample yields under 75,000 distinct CDR3 sequences. CD45RO-CCR7+CD27+CD95- expression identified naive CD8+ T cells. This CDR3 has 15 residues. The V gene's germline CDR1 is MNHEY and CDR2 SVGEGT. The TCR originated in a human donor in good health. Some clones in this sample may be carry-over from other donors' samples. The chain carries TRBV6-2 or TRBV6-3 and TRBJ2-7. Source material: naive CXCR3+ CD8+ T cells from blood. Specified subset: CD45RO-CCR7+CD27+CD95- naive CD8+ T cells expressing CXCR3 (TNR3+). The CDR3 here is CASSYWASSSYEQYF.